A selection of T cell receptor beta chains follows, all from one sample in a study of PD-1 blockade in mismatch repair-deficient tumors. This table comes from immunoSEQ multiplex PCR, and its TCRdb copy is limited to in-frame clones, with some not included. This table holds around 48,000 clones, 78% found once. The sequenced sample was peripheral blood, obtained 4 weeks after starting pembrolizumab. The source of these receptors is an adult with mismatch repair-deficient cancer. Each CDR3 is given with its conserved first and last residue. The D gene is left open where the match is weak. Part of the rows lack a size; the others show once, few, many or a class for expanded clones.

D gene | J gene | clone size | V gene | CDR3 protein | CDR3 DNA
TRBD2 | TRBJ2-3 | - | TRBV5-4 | CASSPIPSSGNSDTQYF | TGTGCCAGCAGCCCCATCCCATCTAGCGGGAACTCAGATACGCAGTATTTT
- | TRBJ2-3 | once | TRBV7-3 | CASSLGPDTQYF | TGTGCCAGCAGCTTAGGGCCAGATACGCAGTATTTT
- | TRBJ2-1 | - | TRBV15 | CATSRVGVGGSYNEQFF | TGTGCCACCAGCAGAGTTGGGGTGGGAGGCTCCTACAATGAGCAGTTCTTC
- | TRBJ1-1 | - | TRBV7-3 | CASSLSSRTEAFF | TGTGCCAGCAGCTTAAGTTCCAGGACTGAAGCTTTCTTT
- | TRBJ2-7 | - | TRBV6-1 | CASSEALGPQLGEQYF | TGTGCCAGCAGTGAAGCTCTGGGGCCTCAACTGGGGGAGCAGTACTTC
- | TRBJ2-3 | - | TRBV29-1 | CSVARLADTQYF | TGCAGCGTTGCGAGACTAGCAGATACGCAGTATTTT
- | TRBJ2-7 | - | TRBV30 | CACRQSSYEQYF | TGTGCCTGCCGTCAAAGCTCCTACGAGCAGTACTTC
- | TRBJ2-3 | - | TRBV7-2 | CASSLEAREADTQYF | TGTGCCAGCAGCTTAGAGGCCAGGGAGGCAGATACGCAGTATTTT
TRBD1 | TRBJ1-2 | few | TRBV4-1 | CASSLDPGQGAVGYTF | TGCGCCAGCAGCCTCGATCCGGGACAGGGGGCGGTTGGCTACACCTTC
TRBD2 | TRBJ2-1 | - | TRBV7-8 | CASSLAGSGSAYYNEQFF | TGTGCCAGCAGCTTAGCCGGTAGCGGGAGCGCTTACTACAATGAGCAGTTCTTC
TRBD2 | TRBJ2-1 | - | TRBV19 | CASSTLAGGLLGQFF | TGTGCCAGTAGTACCTTAGCGGGGGGATTGCTGGGGCAGTTCTTC
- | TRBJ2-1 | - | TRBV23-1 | CASSRDGGEYRYSSYNEQFF | TGCGCCAGCAGTCGCGACGGGGGCGAATATCGTTATAGTTCCTACAATGAGCAGTTCTTC
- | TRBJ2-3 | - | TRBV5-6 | CASSLSPGTDTQYF | TGTGCCAGCAGCTTGTCCCCAGGCACAGATACGCAGTATTTT
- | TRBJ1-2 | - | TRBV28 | CASSRQAYYGYTF | TGTGCCAGCAGTAGACAGGCATACTATGGCTACACCTTC
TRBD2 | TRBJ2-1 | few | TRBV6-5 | CASRWAGGNEQFF | TGTGCCAGCAGATGGGCGGGAGGCAATGAGCAGTTCTTC
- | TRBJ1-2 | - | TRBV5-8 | CASSLIETPLNYGYTF | TGTGCCAGCAGCTTGATAGAGACACCCTTAAACTATGGCTACACCTTC
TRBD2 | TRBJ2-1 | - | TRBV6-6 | CASSYWLAGVPNEQFF | TGTGCCAGCAGTTACTGGCTAGCGGGAGTTCCCAATGAGCAGTTCTTC
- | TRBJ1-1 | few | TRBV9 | CASSVDDTNTEAFF | TGTGCCAGCAGCGTAGATGACACAAACACTGAAGCTTTCTTT
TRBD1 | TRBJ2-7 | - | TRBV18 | CASSRDRGSYEQYF | TGTGCCAGCTCCCGGGACAGGGGGTCCTACGAGCAGTACTTC
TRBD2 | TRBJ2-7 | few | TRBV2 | CASMGRLAGLGEQYF | TGTGCCAGCATGGGGAGACTAGCGGGACTGGGGGAGCAGTACTTC
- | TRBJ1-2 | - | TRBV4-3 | CASSQDRGTYGYTF | TGCGCCAGCAGCCAAGATCGAGGTACTTATGGCTACACCTTC
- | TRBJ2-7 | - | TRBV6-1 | CASSLQTVGSYEQYF | TGTGCCAGCAGTCTACAGACAGTAGGCTCCTACGAGCAGTACTTC
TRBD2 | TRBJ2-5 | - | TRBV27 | CASSLRAGEETQYF | TGTGCCAGCAGTTTACGGGCGGGAGAAGAGACCCAGTACTTC
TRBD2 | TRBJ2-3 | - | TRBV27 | CASSISGGRTQYF | TGTGCCAGCAGTATCTCCGGGGGGAGGACGCAGTATTTT